The clone carrying this TCR beta chain appeared many times. Antigen specificity is unknown. These data are taken from a study of regulatory T cells in long-lasting Graves disease. General study points: Persistent disease favored TRBV28, TRBJ1-2 and TRBJ2-5.

Arm-PCR of CDR3 regions and iRepertoire HTBI primers were used to build TCR beta libraries. TCRdb analysed the multiplex PCR reads with MiXCR anew, one entry per CDR3 protein. The sample includes approximately 490,000 distinct CDR3 sequences, around 15% of them seen just once. CDR3 length equals 14 residues. The V gene end was trimmed by 0 bases and the J gene end by 5 bases; junction bases not matched to a gene: 4. Germline CDR1 reads SGHRS; CDR2 reads YFSETQ. Described time point: newly diagnosed GD, antithyroid drugs for less than 3 months. PBMCs were the source of the RNA used for TCR sequencing. Diagnosis followed American Thyroid Association guidelines for Graves' disease. An endocrinology unit in Xi'an, China, supplied the patients. Another study also made use of these data, one on T cells in Graves' hyperthyroidism and ophthalmopathy. That investigation notes: Ophthalmopathy stood apart from stable hyperthyroidism in a 13 V-J model.

The chain has TRBV5-1 and TRBJ2-7, with 8 bases that match TRBD2. The receptor comes from a man between 40 and 49 years old with Graves disease. The sequencing here drew on peripheral blood mononuclear cells (PBMCs), taken at new diagnosis, from a patient treated with antithyroid drugs. CDR3 residues: CASSLAGGSNEQYF. The CDR3 DNA sequence: TGCGCCAGCAGCTTGGCGGGGGGGTCCAACGAGCAGTACTTC.